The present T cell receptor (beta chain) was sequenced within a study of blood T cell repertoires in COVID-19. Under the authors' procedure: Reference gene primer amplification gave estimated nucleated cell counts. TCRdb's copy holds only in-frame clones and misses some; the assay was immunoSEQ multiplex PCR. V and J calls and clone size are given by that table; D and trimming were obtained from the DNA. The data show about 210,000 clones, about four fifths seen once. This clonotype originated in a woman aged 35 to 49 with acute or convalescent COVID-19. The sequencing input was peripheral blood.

In nucleotides, the CDR3 is TGTGCCATCAGAAGTAGCGGGAGGCCACCCTACGAGCAGTACTTC. This encodes CAIRSSGRPPYEQYF. The chain employs TRBV10-3 and TRBJ2-7, with 10 bases matching TRBD2. Germline CDR1 is ENHRY and CDR2 is SYGVKD. The ends lost 6 bases at V and 2 bases at J; junction bases unmatched: 7. The CDR3 sequence is 15 residues long.